This TCR beta chain was observed in a study of low-dose radiotherapy and immunotherapy resistance in tumors. Across the whole study: The patients were given nivolumab 240 mg every two weeks and ipilimumab 1 mg/kg every six weeks, through an intravenous route.

This clonotype was observed a handful of times. With TRAV- and TRBV-specific primers, first-strand cDNA was made, covering the alpha and beta chains. Amplification, which lasted approximately 19 PCR cycles, used a constant-region primer and V-primer adapter to amplify TCRs. Each CDR3 protein is one row after TCRdb ran MiXCR on the reads. The table includes approximately 90,000 distinct CDR3 sequences, roughly 9% detected once. The time point was: before trial treatment. V gave up 5 bases and J gave up 0 bases, with 12 bases separating them. The length of the CDR3 is 15 residues. The germline V gene has CDR1 SGHAT and CDR2 FQNNGV.

The sample here was PBMCs, taken before treatment. The TCR was taken from a male donor with prostate cancer. The genes are TRBV11-2 and TRBJ2-3, with D perhaps TRBD2 (6 bases). DNA of the CDR3: TGTGCCAGCAGCCGAGGGACTGCTAGCACAGATACGCAGTATTTT. Translation gives CASSRGTASTDTQYF.